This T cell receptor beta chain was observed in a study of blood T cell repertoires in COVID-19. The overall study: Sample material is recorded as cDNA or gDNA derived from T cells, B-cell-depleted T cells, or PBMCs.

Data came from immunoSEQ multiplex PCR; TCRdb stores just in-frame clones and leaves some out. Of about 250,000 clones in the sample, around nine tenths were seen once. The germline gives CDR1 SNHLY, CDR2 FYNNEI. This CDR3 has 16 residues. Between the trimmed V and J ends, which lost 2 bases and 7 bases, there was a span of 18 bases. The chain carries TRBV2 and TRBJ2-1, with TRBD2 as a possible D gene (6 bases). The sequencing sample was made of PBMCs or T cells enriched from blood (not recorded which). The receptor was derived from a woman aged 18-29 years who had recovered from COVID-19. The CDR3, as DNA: TGTGCCAGCAGTGAACAGGGCGTCGGGAGTTGGAATGAGCAGTTCTTC. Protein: CASSEQGVGSWNEQFF.